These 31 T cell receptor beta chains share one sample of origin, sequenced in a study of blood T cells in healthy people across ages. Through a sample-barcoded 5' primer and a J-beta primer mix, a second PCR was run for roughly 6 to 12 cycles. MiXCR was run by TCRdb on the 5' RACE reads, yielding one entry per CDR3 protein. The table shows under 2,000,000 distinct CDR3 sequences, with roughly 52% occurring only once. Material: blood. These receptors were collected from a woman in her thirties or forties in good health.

CDR3: CSALGPGQGIQYF. CDR3 in DNA: TGCAGTGCTTTGGGACCAGGGCAGGGCATTCAGTACTTC. J is TRBJ2-4 and V is TRBV20-1; D may match TRBD1 or TRBD2 (5 bases each). V was pared by 5 bases and J by 9 bases, with 17 bases between. In germline, CDR1 is DFQATT, CDR2 SNEGSKA (reference sequence). CDR3 length: 13 amino acids.

The CDR3 nucleotides read TGCAGCGTTGAAGTCGTTCAAGAGCAGGGGTTCGAGCAGTACTTC. Translated: CSVEVVQEQGFEQYF. The chain has TRBV29-1 and TRBJ2-7; perhaps TRBD1 as D (6 bases). Germline CDR1 is SQVTM and CDR2 is ANQGSEA. The CDR3 is 15 residues long. Trimming cost V 1 base and J 6 bases, with 19 bases left between them.

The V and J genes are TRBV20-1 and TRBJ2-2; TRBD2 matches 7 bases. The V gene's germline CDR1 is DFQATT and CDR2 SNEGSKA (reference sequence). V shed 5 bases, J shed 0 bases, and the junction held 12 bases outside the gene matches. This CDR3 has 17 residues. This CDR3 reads CSAYKGTTKTNTGELFF. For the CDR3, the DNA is TGCAGTGCTTACAAGGGGACTACCAAAACGAACACCGGGGAGCTGTTTTTT.

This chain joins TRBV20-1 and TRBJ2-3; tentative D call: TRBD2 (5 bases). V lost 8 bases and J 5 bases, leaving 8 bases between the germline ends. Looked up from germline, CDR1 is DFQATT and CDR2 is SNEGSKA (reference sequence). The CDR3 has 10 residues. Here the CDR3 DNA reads TGCAGTACCAGCGGAGATACGCAGTATTTT. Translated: CSTSGDTQYF.

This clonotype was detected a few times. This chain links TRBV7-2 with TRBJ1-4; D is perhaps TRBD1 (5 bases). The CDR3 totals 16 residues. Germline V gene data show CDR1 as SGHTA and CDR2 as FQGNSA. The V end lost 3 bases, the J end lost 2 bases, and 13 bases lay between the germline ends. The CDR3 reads CASSLKTGRTNEKLFF. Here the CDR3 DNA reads TGTGCCAGCAGCTTGAAGACGGGGCGGACTAATGAAAAACTGTTTTTT.

The CDR3 loop reads CASSQQTGFEAFF. For the CDR3, the DNA is TGCGCCAGCAGCCAGCAGACAGGTTTTGAAGCTTTCTTT. The genes are TRBV5-1 and TRBJ1-1, with D perhaps TRBD1 (6 bases). The CDR3 has 13 amino acids. Germline lookup yields CDR1 SGHRS and CDR2 YFSETQ. Trimming stripped 4 bases from V and 7 bases from J, with 14 bases between.

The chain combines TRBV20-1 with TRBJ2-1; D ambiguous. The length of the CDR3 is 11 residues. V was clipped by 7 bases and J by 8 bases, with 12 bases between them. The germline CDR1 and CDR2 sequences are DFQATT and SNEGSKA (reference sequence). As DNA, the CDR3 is TGCAGTGTCGGTCCCGAGGATGAGCAGTTCTTC. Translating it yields CSVGPEDEQFF.

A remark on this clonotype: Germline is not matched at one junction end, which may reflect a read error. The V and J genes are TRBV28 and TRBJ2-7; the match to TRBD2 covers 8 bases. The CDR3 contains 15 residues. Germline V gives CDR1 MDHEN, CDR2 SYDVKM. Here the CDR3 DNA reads TGTGCCAACAGTTTTATGCGGGGGGCCACCTACGAGCAGTACTTC. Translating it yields CANSFMRGATYEQYF.

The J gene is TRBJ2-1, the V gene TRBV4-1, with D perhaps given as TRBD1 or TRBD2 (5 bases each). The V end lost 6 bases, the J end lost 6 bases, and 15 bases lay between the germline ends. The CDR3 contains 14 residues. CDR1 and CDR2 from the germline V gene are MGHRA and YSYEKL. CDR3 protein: CASRGLGRSNEQFF. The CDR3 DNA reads TGCGCCAGCAGGGGGCTGGGACGCTCCAATGAGCAGTTCTTC.

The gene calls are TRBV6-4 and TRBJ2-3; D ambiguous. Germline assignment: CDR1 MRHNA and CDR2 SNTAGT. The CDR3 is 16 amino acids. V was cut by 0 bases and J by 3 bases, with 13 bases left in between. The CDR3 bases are TGTGCCAGCAGTGACTCTCCGGGCCTAGGAACAGATACGCAGTATTTT. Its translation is CASSDSPGLGTDTQYF.

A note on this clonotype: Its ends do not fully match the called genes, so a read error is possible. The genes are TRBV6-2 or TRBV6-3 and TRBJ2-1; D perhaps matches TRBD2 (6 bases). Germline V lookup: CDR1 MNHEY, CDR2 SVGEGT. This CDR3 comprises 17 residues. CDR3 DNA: TGTGCCAGCCAATCCATCGGGGGTAGCATTTCCTACAATGAGCAGTTATTC. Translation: CASQSIGGSISYNEQLF.

DNA of the CDR3: TGCGCCAGCAGCCAATCGGGTCCAGGGGGCTTGTTTGGGGCCAACGTCCTGACTTTC. The encoded protein is CASSQSGPGGLFGANVLTF. V usage is TRBV4-1 and J usage is TRBJ2-6; TRBD1 agrees at 8 bases. V shed 2 bases and J 3 bases; nucleotides not matched to a gene: 12. The V gene's germline CDR1 is MGHRA and CDR2 YSYEKL. The CDR3 spans 19 residues.

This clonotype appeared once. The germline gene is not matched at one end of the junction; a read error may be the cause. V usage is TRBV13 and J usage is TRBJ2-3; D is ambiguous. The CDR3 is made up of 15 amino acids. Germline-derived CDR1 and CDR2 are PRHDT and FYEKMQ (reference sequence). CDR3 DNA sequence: TGTGCCAGCAGCTTGGACCCCGGTCGCACAGATAGGCAGTATTTT. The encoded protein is CASSLDPGRTDRQYF.

The CDR3 reads CAISESGQGFADTQYF. The CDR3 DNA follows: TGTGCCATCAGTGAGTCGGGACAGGGGTTCGCAGATACGCAGTATTTT. The chain joins TRBV10-3 to TRBJ2-3; 10 bases fit TRBD1. The J segment lost 4 bases and the V segment lost 0 bases, leaving 4 bases of the junction unmatched. Germline-derived CDR1 and CDR2 are ENHRY and SYGVKD. CDR3 size: 16 residues.

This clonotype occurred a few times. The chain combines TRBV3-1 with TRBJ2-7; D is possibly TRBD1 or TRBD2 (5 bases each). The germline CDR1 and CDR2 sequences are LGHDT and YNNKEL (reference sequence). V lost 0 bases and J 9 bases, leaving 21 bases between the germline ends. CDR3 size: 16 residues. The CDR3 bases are TGTGCCAGCAGCCAAGATCTAGGCGGTGGGAGAAGGGGGCAGTACTTC. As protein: CASSQDLGGGRRGQYF.

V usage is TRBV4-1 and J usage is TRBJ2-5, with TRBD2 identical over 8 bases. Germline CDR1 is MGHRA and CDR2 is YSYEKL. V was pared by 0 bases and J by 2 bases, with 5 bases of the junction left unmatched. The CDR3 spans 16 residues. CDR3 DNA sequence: TGCGCCAGCAGCCAAGATAGAACTAGCGGACAAGAGACCCAGTACTTC. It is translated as CASSQDRTSGQETQYF.

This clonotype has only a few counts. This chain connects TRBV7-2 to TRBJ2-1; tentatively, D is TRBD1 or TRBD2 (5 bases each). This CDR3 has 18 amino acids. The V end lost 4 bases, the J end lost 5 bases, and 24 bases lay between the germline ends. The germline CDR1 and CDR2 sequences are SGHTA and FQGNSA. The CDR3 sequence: CASSSEVTGTNFNNEQFF. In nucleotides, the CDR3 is TGTGCCAGCAGCTCCGAAGTAACCGGGACCAATTTTAACAATGAGCAGTTCTTC.

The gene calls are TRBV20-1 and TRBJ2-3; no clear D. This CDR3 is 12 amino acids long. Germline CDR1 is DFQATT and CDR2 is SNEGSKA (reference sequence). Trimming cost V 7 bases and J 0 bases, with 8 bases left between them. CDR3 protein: CSDRPSTDTQYF. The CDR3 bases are TGCAGTGATCGACCTAGCACAGATACGCAGTATTTT.

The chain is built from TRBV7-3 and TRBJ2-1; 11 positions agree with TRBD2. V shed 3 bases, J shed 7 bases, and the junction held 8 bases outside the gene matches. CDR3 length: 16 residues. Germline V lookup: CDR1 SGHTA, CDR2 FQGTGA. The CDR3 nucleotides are TGTGCCAGCAGCTTCCTACTAGCGGGGGTGGTGAATGAGCAGTTCTTC. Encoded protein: CASSFLLAGVVNEQFF.

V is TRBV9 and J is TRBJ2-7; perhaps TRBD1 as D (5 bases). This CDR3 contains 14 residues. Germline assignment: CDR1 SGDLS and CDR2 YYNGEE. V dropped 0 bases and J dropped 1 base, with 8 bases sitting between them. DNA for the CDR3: TGTGCCAGCAGCGTAGGTGCAGGGTCCTACGAGCAGTACTTC. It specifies CASSVGAGSYEQYF.

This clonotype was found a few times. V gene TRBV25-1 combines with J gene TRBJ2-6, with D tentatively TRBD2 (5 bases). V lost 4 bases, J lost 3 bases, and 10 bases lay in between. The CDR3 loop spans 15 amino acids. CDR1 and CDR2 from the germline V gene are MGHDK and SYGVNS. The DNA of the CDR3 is TGTGCCAGCAGTGCTCCCGGGGATGGGGCCAACGTCCTGACTTTC. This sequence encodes CASSAPGDGANVLTF.

CDR3 residues: CSVETTGQGWGETQYF. In DNA, the CDR3 is TGCAGCGTTGAAACCACTGGACAGGGTTGGGGAGAGACCCAGTACTTC. The chain couples TRBV29-1 to TRBJ2-5, with TRBD1 matching over 8 bases. Germline loops: CDR1 SQVTM, CDR2 ANQGSEA. The ends lost 2 bases at V and 4 bases at J; junction bases unmatched: 12. The CDR3 is 16 residues long. Together with reference TRBV29-1 and TRBJ2-5, the CDR3 gives the full variable domain: SAVISQKPSRDICQRGTSLTIQCQVDSQVTMMFWYRQQPGQSLTLIATANQGSEATYESGFVIDKFPISRPNLTFSTLTVSNMSPEDSSIYLCSVETTGQGWGETQYFGPGTRLLVL.

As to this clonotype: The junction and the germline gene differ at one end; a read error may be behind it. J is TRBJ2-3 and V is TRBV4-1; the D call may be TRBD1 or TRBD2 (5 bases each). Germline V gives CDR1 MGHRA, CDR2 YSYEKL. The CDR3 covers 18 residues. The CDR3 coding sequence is TGCGCCAGCAGCCAAGATCCCCTCGTAGGGCCTAGCACAGGTACGCAGTATTTT. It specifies CASSQDPLVGPSTGTQYF.

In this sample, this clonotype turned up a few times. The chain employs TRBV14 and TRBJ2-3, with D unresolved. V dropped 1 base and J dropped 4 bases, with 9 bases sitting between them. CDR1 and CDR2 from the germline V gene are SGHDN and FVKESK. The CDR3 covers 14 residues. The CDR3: CASSQGNLPDTQYF. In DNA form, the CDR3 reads TGTGCCAGCAGCCAAGGAAATCTCCCAGATACGCAGTATTTT.

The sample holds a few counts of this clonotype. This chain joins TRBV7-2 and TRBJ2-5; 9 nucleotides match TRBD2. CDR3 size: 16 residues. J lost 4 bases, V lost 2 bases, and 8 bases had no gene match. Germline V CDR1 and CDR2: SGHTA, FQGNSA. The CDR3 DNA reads TGTGCCAGCAGCTTACCTAGCGGGGCCTGGGGAGAGACCCAGTACTTC. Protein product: CASSLPSGAWGETQYF.

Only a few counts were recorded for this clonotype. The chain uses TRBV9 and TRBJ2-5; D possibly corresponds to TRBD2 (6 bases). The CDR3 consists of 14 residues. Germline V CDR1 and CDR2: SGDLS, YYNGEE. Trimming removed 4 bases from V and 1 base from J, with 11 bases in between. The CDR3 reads CASSPFGGQETQYF. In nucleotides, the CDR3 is TGTGCCAGCAGCCCTTTCGGGGGCCAAGAGACCCAGTACTTC.

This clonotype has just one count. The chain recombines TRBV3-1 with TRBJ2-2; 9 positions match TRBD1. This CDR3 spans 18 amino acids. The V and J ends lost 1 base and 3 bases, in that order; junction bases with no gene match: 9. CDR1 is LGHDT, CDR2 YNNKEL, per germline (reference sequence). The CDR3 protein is CASSQARGQGGYTGELFF. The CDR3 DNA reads TGTGCCAGCAGCCAAGCCCGGGGACAGGGCGGGTACACCGGGGAGCTGTTTTTT.

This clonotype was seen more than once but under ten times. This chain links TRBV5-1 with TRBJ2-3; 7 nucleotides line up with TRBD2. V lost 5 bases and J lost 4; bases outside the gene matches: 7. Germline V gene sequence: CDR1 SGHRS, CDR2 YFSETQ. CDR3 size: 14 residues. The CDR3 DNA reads TGCGCCAGCAGGCTTGGGGGGGAGGCAGATACGCAGTATTTT. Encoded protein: CASRLGGEADTQYF.

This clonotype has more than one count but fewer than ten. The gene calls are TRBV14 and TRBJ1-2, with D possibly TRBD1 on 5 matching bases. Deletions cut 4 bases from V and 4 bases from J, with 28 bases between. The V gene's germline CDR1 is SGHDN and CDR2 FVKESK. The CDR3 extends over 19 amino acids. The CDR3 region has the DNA TGTGCCAGCAGCCCGCGAGGCCGGGACCAGGCTCGACCCATCTATGGCTACACCTTC. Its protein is CASSPRGRDQARPIYGYTF. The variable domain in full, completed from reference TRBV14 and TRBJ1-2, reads EAGVTQFPSHSVIEKGQTVTLRCDPISGHDNLYWYRRVMGKEIKFLLHFVKESKQDESGMPNNRFLAERTGGTYSTLKVQPAELEDSGVYFCASSPRGRDQARPIYGYTFGSGTRLTVV.

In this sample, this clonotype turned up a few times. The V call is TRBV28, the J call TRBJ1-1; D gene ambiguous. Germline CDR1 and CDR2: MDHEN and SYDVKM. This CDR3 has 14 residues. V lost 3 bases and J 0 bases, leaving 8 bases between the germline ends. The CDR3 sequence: CASSLAQLNTEAFF. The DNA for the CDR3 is TGTGCCAGCAGTTTGGCACAGCTGAACACTGAAGCTTTCTTT.

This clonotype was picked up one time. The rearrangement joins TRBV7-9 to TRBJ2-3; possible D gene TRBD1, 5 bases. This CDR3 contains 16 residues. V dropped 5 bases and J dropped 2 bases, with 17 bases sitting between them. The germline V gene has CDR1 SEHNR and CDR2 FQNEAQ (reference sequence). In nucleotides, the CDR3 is TGTGCCAGCAGCACTTTACAGGAACCCTCCACAGATACGCAGTATTTT. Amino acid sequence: CASSTLQEPSTDTQYF.